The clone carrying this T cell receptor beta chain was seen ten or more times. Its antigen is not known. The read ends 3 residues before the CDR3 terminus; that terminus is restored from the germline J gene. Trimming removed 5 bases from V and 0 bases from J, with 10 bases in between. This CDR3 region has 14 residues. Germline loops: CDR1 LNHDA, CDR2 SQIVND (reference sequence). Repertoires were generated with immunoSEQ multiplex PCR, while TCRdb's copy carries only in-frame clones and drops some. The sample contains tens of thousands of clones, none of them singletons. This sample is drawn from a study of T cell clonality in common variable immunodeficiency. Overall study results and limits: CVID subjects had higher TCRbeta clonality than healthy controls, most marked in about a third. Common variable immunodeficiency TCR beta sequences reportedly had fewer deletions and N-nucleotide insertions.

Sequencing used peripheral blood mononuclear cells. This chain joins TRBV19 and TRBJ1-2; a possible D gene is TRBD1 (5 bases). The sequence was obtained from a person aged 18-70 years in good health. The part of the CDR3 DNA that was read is TGTGCCAGTAGTTGGGGCCGTTCTAACTATGGC. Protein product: CASSWGRSNYG. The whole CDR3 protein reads CASSWGRSNYGYTF.